One T cell receptor (beta chain) is described in this entry. The target antigen is unknown. Germline CDR1 and CDR2: MNHEY and SVGEGT. The CDR3 has 16 residues. Between the trimmed V and J ends, which lost 6 bases and 1 base, there was a span of 15 bases. The data originate from a study of blood T cells in healthy people across ages. Study results and caveats: Unknown CMV status may confound age-related changes in expanded clones.

Using a J-beta primer mix together with a sample-barcoded 5' primer, a second PCR was run for about 6 to 11 cycles. Every cDNA molecule bore a tag from a template-switch adaptor containing 12 random nucleotides. A single record per CDR3 protein comes from TCRdb applying MiXCR to the 5' RACE reads. Seen here are 750,000 or so distinct CDR3 sequences, around 25% observed once, and the top ten hold 9.4%. Another study also made use of these data, one on T cells of mothers and their children. As that study records: No clones detected were persistent microchimeric T cell clones.

The sequenced sample consisted of blood. This sequence joins TRBV6-2 or TRBV6-3 and TRBJ2-2, with D possibly called TRBD1 or TRBD2 (7 bases each). The sequence came from a boy younger than 18 in good health. The CDR3: CASSPTGRGNTGELFF. The CDR3 DNA reads as TGTGCCAGCAGCCCGACAGGGAGGGGGAACACCGGGGAGCTGTTTTTT.